This T cell receptor beta chain appears in the sequencing data of a study of T cell repertoires in cytomegalovirus infection. Study-level information: It can be stated that public TCR beta signatures indicated CMV infection as well as a matching HLA type. Study outcomes and limitations: Cumulative public TCR beta family frequency identified carriers of CMV plus the relevant HLA. HLA-C-restricted CMV-specific TCR beta clonotypes were dominant in the ex vivo response.

This clonotype was seen many times. The antigen remains unidentified. The germline gives CDR1 SGHVS, CDR2 FQNEAQ. V was pared by 1 base and J by 3 bases, with 8 bases between. This CDR3 has 14 residues. MiXCR was run by TCRdb on the reads, yielding one entry per CDR3 protein. The sample has 55,000 to 70,000 distinct CDR3 sequences, roughly 20% seen once. Sequencing input: PBMCs, sequenced either directly or after in vitro stimulation (not recorded which). This sequence joins TRBV7-8 and TRBJ2-3; tentatively, D is TRBD2 (6 bases). This receptor was taken from a human donor in good health (CMV status not recorded). Some clones in this sample may be carry-over from other donors' samples. The CDR3 reads CASSLVLATDTQYF. The CDR3 DNA reads as TGTGCCAGCAGCTTAGTGCTAGCGACAGATACGCAGTATTTT.